Shown below are 16 T cell receptor beta chains from a single sample sequenced in a study of tumor-infiltrating lymphocytes in primary liver carcinoma (TCRdb year 2017). Total RNA and DNA were co-extracted without cell sorting from roughly 20-30 mg of bulk tissue using the AllPrep DNA/RNA mini kit. The sample was run on an Illumina HiSeq 2500. A constant-region primer and ProtoScript II reverse transcriptase were used to reverse-transcribe TCRbeta-specific cDNA from around 530 ng total RNA. The TCRbeta libraries were prepared through three rounds of nested multiplex PCR following a slightly modified ARM-PCR procedure. The first two PCR rounds used multiplex TRBV1-TRBV30 forward primers with a Cbeta reverse primer, each for approximately 11 cycles. The public sequencing data were trimmed at Q25 with fastp and processed into clonotypes with MiXCR by TCRdb, which kept only in-frame beta chains. Rows with a matching CDR3 protein are joined into one entry that keeps the most common DNA and genes. The sample data list about 37,000 distinct CDR3 sequences, and roughly 80% of these were observed just once. Jointly, the top ten make up 35% to 40% of the sample.

The sequencing sample was made of tumor-adjacent normal liver tissue. The source of these receptors is a man aged 40-49 years with primary liver carcinoma and hepatitis B virus infection.

By frequency in the sample, this clonotype is medium-sized. At one boundary the junction diverges from the germline segment, which might be a read error. V is TRBV29-1 and J is TRBJ2-1; D is perhaps TRBD1 (5 bases). The CDR3 totals 12 residues. Germline CDR1 and CDR2: SQVTM and ANQGSEA. The CDR3 region has the DNA TGCAGCGTCGAAGTAGGGGTCAATGAGCAGTTCTTC. Protein product: CSVEVGVNEQFF.

In its sample, this clonotype is medium-sized. This rearrangement joins TRBV6-2 or TRBV6-3 to TRBJ2-2; D gene unclear. Looked up from germline, CDR1 is MNHEY and CDR2 is SVGEGT. The CDR3 is 12 residues long. The V end was cut by 4 bases, the J end by 5 bases, with 5 bases between. The CDR3 nucleotides read TGTGCCAGCAGTTTAGGGACCGGGGAGCTGTTTTTT. Its protein is CASSLGTGELFF.

Concerning this clonotype: No DNA is shown, since the ends of the CDR3 on it are uncertain; the CDR3 is the one TCRdb lists. The chain recombines TRBV29-1 with TRBJ1-3; TRBD1, as called in the table, went unchecked against the DNA. The CDR3 has 14 amino acids, counting both end residues. Germline V CDR1 and CDR2: SQVTM, ANQGSEA. The CDR3 loop is CSVGGGTMMNTICF.

This clonotype has just a few counts. The CDR3 DNA is TGTGCCAGTAGTATGTTTGGAGGCCGCTCCGAGCAGTACTTC. Amino acids: CASSMFGGRSEQYF. This chain uses TRBV19 with TRBJ2-7; a possible D gene is TRBD2 (5 bases). This CDR3 comprises 14 residues. Germline CDR1 reads LNHDA; CDR2 reads SQIVND (reference sequence). With 3 bases removed from V and 6 bases from J, the gap between germline ends came to 15 bases.

Comment on this clonotype: An end of the junction differs from the germline gene, which may be a read error. This chain links TRBV19 with TRBJ2-5; the D gene could be TRBD1 or TRBD2 (5 bases each). The germline V gene encodes CDR1 LNHDA and CDR2 SQIVND (reference sequence). This CDR3 spans 12 amino acids. The CDR3 region has the DNA TGTGCCAGTCAACAGGCTGGGGAGACCCACTACTTC. Its protein product is CASQQAGETHYF. Full variable domain (rest looked up from reference TRBV19 and TRBJ2-5): DGGITQSPKYLFRKEGQNVTLSCEQNLNHDAMYWYRQDPGQGLRLIYYSQIVNDFQKGDIAEGYSVSREKKESFPLTVTSAQKNPTAFYLCASQQAGETHYFGPGTRLLVL.

The sample holds one count of this clonotype. One junction end disagrees with the germline gene, perhaps due to a read error. The chain has TRBV4-1 and TRBJ1-1, with TRBD1 as a possible D gene (6 bases). Germline assignment: CDR1 MGHRA and CDR2 YSYEKL. This CDR3 spans 15 amino acids. The DNA for the CDR3 is TGTGCCAGCAGCCTATCCTGGGGACAGAACACTGAAGCTTTCTTT. Translation: CASSLSWGQNTEAFF.

About this clonotype itself: Germline is not matched at one junction end, which may reflect a read error. The chain uses TRBV6-4 and TRBJ2-2; tentatively, D is TRBD2 (6 bases). Germline CDR1 MRHNA, CDR2 SNTAGT. The length of the CDR3 is 15 residues. This CDR3 is CASSEGGDNTGELLF. In DNA form, the CDR3 reads TGTGCCAGCAGTGAGGGAGGCGACAACACGGGGGAGCTGCTTTTT.

As concerns this clonotype: One end of the junction is discordant with germline, which a read error may explain. V usage is TRBV4-1 and J usage is TRBJ2-7; maybe TRBD2 (6 bases). Germline V gene data show CDR1 as MGHRA and CDR2 as YSYEKL. The CDR3 covers 15 residues. The CDR3: CASSQDKTLAMAQYF. In DNA, the CDR3 is TGTGCCAGCAGCCAAGATAAGACACTAGCCATGGCGCAGTACTTT.

This sequence joins TRBV11-2 and TRBJ2-7; D may be TRBD1 (5 bases). CDR1 SGHAT and CDR2 FQNNGV come from the germline V gene. The CDR3 sequence is 19 residues long. Trimming stripped 3 bases from V and 4 bases from J, with 28 bases between. This CDR3 reads CASSFDSLLRSSYGYEQYF. CDR3 coding DNA: TGTGCCAGCAGCTTCGACAGCCTCCTACGTTCTTCGTACGGTTACGAGCAGTACTTC.

This clonotype was seen a few times. The junction differs from germline at one of its ends, possibly a read error. J is TRBJ2-2 and V is TRBV5-1; perhaps D is TRBD1 or TRBD2 (5 bases each). This CDR3 comprises 16 residues. Per germline, CDR1 SGHRS and CDR2 YFSETQ. The CDR3 bases are TGCGCCCGCAGCTTGGCGGGCAGGGCCCTTGACGGGGAGCCGTTTTTT. Residues: CARSLAGRALDGEPFF.

For this clonotype: An end of the junction differs from the germline gene, which may be a read error. In DNA form, the CDR3 reads TGTGCCTGCAGCACTCCGACTAGCGGAGGATACGAGCAGTACTTC. Amino acid sequence: CACSTPTSGGYEQYF. This sequence joins TRBV6-2 or TRBV6-3 and TRBJ2-7; TRBD2 matches 9 bases. In germline, CDR1 is MNHEY, CDR2 SVGEGT. This CDR3 region has 15 residues.

On this clonotype itself: Sequence at one end of the junction differs from germline and may be a read error. The chain couples TRBV10-3 to TRBJ1-2; D remains unclear. The CDR3 has 14 amino acids. Germline values: CDR1 ENHRY, CDR2 SYGVKD. CDR3 region: CAISVSQFADGYTF. The CDR3 DNA reads TGTGCCATCAGTGTGTCCCAATTCGCGGATGGCTACACATTC.

This clonotype has just one count. No conserved phenylalanine or tryptophan ends this CDR3, so it is likely a read error. The chain combines TRBV29-1 with TRBJ2-7, with D possibly being TRBD2 (5 bases). Germline CDR1 SQVTM, CDR2 ANQGSEA. This CDR3 comprises 12 residues. CDR3 nucleotide sequence: TGCCGCGCGGGTTGGGGTAATCACGTGCAGTACATC. Its translation is CRAGWGNHVQYI.

Note on this clonotype: One junction end disagrees with the germline gene, perhaps due to a read error. The chain combines TRBV6-1 with TRBJ2-3; D unresolved. Germline values: CDR1 MNHNS, CDR2 SASEGT. CDR3 size: 12 residues. This CDR3 is CARKPSTDTQYF. The CDR3 DNA is TGTGCCAGGAAGCCCAGCACAGATACGCAATACTTT.

In its sample, this clonotype was seen many times. Just one base apart from a much larger clone, this may be a read error. The chain recombines TRBV6-2 or TRBV6-3 with TRBJ2-3; TRBD2 agrees at 8 bases. The CDR3 has 13 amino acids. Trimming at V came to 9 bases and at J to 10 bases, leaving 12 bases not matched to a gene. Germline CDR1 is MNHEY and CDR2 is SVGEGT. The CDR3, as DNA: TGTGCCAGTTTCGCTGGGACTAGAACCCCGCAGTATTTT. Translation gives CASFAGTRTPQYF.

Notes on this clonotype: The junction differs from germline at one of its ends, possibly a read error. The J gene is TRBJ2-2, the V gene TRBV6-2 or TRBV6-3; 8 bases are shared with TRBD2. The germline V gene has CDR1 MNHEY and CDR2 SVGEGT. The CDR3 runs to 15 residues. CDR3 sequence reads: CASTPAGVGTGELFF. For the CDR3, the DNA is TGTGCCAGCACCCCAGCGGGGGTGGGCACCGGGGAGCTCTTTTTT.